The TCR beta chain under discussion was sequenced for a study of early T cells in non-severe SARS-CoV-2 infection. In the study overall: The input, bulk RNA from unsorted whole blood, was sequenced, and chains were unpaired. General observations from the study: Private and CD4 specificities were missed by VDJdb matching, which favored anti-spike CD8 responses.

Each single cDNA molecule received a unique molecular identifier. From the 5' RACE reads, TCRdb called clonotypes with MiXCR, one entry per CDR3 protein. The data show approximately 73,000 distinct CDR3 sequences, around 13% seen once. This clonotype turned up a few times. Its cognate antigen is unknown. The length of the CDR3 is 16 residues. Germline V CDR1 and CDR2: SGHDT, YYEEEE. The junction had 10 bases not matched to a gene; V was cut back by 5 bases and J by 2 bases. This chain uses TRBV5-6 with TRBJ2-3; TRBD1 matches 8 bases. The sequence derives from an adult who was a healthcare worker with PCR-confirmed SARS-CoV-2 infection or an uninfected control (not recorded which). What was sequenced was whole blood. CDR3 sequence (DNA): TGTGCCAGCAGAGAGGGGGCAGGGGGCTTCACAGATACGCAGTATTTT. Residues: CASREGAGGFTDTQYF.